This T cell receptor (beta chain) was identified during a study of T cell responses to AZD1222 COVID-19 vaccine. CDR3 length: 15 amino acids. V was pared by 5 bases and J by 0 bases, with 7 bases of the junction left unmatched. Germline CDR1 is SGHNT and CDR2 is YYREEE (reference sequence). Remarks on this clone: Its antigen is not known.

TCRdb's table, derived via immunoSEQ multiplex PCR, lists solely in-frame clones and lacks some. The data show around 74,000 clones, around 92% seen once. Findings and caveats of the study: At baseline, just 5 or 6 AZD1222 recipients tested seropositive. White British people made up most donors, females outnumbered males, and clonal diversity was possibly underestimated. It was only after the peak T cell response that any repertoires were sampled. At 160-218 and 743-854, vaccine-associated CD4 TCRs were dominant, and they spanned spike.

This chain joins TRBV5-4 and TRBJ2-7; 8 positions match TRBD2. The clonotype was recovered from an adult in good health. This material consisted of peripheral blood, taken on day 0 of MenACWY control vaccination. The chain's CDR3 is CASSSSGGSSYEQYF. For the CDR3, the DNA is TGTGCCAGCAGTTCGAGCGGGGGCAGCTCCTACGAGCAGTACTTC. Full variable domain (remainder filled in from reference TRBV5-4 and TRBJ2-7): ETGVTQSPTHLIKTRGQQVTLRCSSQSGHNTVSWYQQALGQGPQFIFQYYREEENGRGNFPPRFSGLQFPNYSSELNVNALELDDSALYLCASSSSGGSSYEQYFGPGTRLTVT.